A selection of T cell receptor beta chains follows, all from one sample in a study of cytomegalovirus exposure and HLA in healthy donors. Generated by immunoSEQ multiplex PCR, the TCRdb table keeps only in-frame clones and is missing some. The sample carries approximately 150,000 clones, roughly 80% recorded once. The specimen sequenced was PBMCs. These receptors all come from a male donor in good health and CMV-seronegative. The CDR3 runs from the conserved cysteine through the conserved F or W. D genes are given only for firm matches. Clone size is shown for a subset of rows, as once, few, many or a class of expanded clone.

.	TRBD1	TRBV6-1	TRBJ2-7	CASSVGGASYEQYF	TGTGCCAGCAGTGTAGGGGGCGCCTCCTACGAGCAGTACTTC
few	TRBD1	TRBV6-4	TRBJ2-6	CASSDGTGGSGANVLTF	TGTGCCAGCAGTGATGGGACAGGGGGCTCTGGGGCCAACGTCCTGACTTTC
.	TRBD1	TRBV18	TRBJ1-4	CASSSGQGEKLFF	TGTGCCAGCTCATCCGGACAGGGGGAAAAACTGTTTTTT
few	TRBD2	TRBV7-2	TRBJ2-7	CASSPGGGRVQYF	TGTGCCAGCAGCCCCGGGGGCGGGAGGGTGCAGTACTTC
.	.	TRBV18	TRBJ1-5	CASSPGEHQPQHF	TGTGCCAGCTCACCCGGGGAGCATCAGCCCCAGCATTTT
.	TRBD1	TRBV5-1	TRBJ1-1	CASSRQGALNTEAFF	TGCGCCAGCAGCAGACAGGGGGCTCTCAACACTGAAGCTTTCTTT
.	TRBD1	TRBV7-8	TRBJ1-4	CASSSSTGFREKLFF	TGTGCCAGCAGCTCCTCGACAGGGTTCCGGGAAAAACTGTTTTTT
.	TRBD1	TRBV7-9	TRBJ1-1	CASGDKDRRDAFF	TGTGCCAGCGGGGATAAGGACAGGCGAGACGCTTTCTTT
.	.	TRBV9	TRBJ1-1	CASSPLAGNTEAFF	TGTGCCAGCAGCCCCTTAGCGGGGAACACTGAAGCTTTCTTT
.	.	TRBV7-9	TRBJ1-3	CASSPRGLSGNTIYF	TGTGCCAGCAGCCCACGGGGTCTCTCTGGAAACACCATATATTTT
once	.	TRBV7-8	TRBJ1-1	CASSLGRINTEAFF	TGTGCCAGCAGCTTGGGGCGAATAAACACTGAAGCTTTCTTT
.	TRBD1	TRBV4-1	TRBJ1-5	CASGETGGNQPQHF	TGCGCCAGCGGGGAGACAGGGGGCAATCAGCCCCAGCATTTT
.	TRBD2	TRBV27	TRBJ2-1	CASSLRIAGGGNEQFF	TGTGCCAGCAGTTTAAGAATCGCGGGAGGTGGGAATGAGCAGTTCTTC
.	TRBD1	TRBV4-1	TRBJ1-5	CASSQRQGSGNQPQHF	TGCGCCAGCAGCCAGAGACAGGGTTCGGGCAATCAGCCCCAGCATTTT
.	TRBD2	TRBV6-1	TRBJ2-7	CASSQSGKAYEQYF	TGTGCCAGCAGCCAAAGCGGGAAGGCGTACGAGCAGTACTTC
once	TRBD1	TRBV19	TRBJ2-7	CASSVGTGYISYEQYF	TGTGCCAGTAGTGTCGGGACAGGGTACATTTCCTACGAGCAGTACTTC
.	TRBD1	TRBV7-7	TRBJ1-3	CASSLGGTAGNTIYF	TGTGCCAGCAGCTTAGGAGGGACAGCTGGAAACACCATATATTTT
.	.	TRBV29-1	TRBJ2-7	CSVEDPGNYEQYF	TGCAGCGTTGAAGATCCAGGGAACTACGAGCAGTACTTC
.	.	TRBV6-5	TRBJ2-1	CASRRRTDSYNEQFF	TGTGCCAGCAGAAGACGGACAGATTCCTACAATGAGCAGTTCTTC
.	TRBD2	TRBV7-2	TRBJ2-1	CASSLGLAGGENEQFF	TGTGCCAGCAGCTTAGGGCTAGCGGGAGGGGAGAATGAGCAGTTCTTC
.	TRBD1	TRBV6-1	TRBJ1-4	CASSDPLQGEKLFF	TGTGCCAGCAGTGATCCTCTACAGGGGGAAAAACTGTTTTTT
.	TRBD2	TRBV6-6	TRBJ2-7	CASTAGKIHEQYF	TGTGCCAGCACAGCGGGGAAAATCCACGAGCAGTACTTC
.	.	TRBV6-1	TRBJ1-5	CASSDGTVNQPQHF	TGTGCCAGCAGTGATGGGACTGTTAATCAGCCCCAGCATTTT
.	.	TRBV6-5	TRBJ2-7	CASRSQAYEQYF	TGTGCCAGCAGATCACAGGCCTACGAGCAGTACTTC
.	TRBD2	TRBV7-8	TRBJ2-3	CASSFGLVRDTQYF	TGTGCCAGCAGCTTCGGACTAGTTAGGGATACGCAGTATTTT
.	TRBD1	TRBV30	TRBJ1-4	CAWRGTGREKLFF	TGTGCCTGGAGAGGGACAGGGAGGGAAAAACTGTTTTTT
few	TRBD2	TRBV2	TRBJ2-7	CASRVAGGLYEQYF	TGTGCCAGCAGGGTAGCGGGGGGGCTCTACGAGCAGTACTTC
.	.	TRBV19	TRBJ1-1	CASSIDREGGNTEAFF	TGTGCCAGTAGTATAGATCGGGAGGGAGGGAACACTGAAGCTTTCTTT
.	.	TRBV30	TRBJ1-3	CAWTGAGNTIYF	TGTGCCTGGACAGGGGCTGGAAACACCATATATTTT
.	.	TRBV29-1	TRBJ2-2	CSVEDRGGSTGELFF	TGCAGCGTTGAAGATCGCGGTGGTAGTACCGGGGAGCTGTTTTTT
.	.	TRBV9	TRBJ2-7	CASSPRTVGSYEQYF	TGTGCCAGCAGCCCGAGGACAGTAGGGTCCTACGAGCAGTACTTC
few	.	TRBV7-6	TRBJ1-1	CASSVGAGVETEAFF	TGTGCCAGCAGCGTAGGTGCAGGGGTGGAGACTGAAGCTTTCTTT
.	TRBD1	TRBV25-1	TRBJ1-3	CASSYTGANTIYF	TGTGCCAGCAGTTACACAGGGGCGAACACCATATATTTT
.	TRBD2	TRBV7-2	TRBJ2-7	CASSLASGSYEQYF	TGTGCCAGCAGCTTAGCTAGCGGGTCGTACGAGCAGTACTTC
.	.	TRBV11-3	TRBJ2-6	CASSLGASGANVLTF	TGTGCCAGCAGCTTAGGAGCCTCTGGGGCCAACGTCCTGACTTTC
once	TRBD1	TRBV5-4	TRBJ1-1	CASSPGQGGTEAFF	TGTGCCAGCAGCCCCGGACAGGGGGGAACTGAAGCTTTCTTT
.	.	TRBV6-5	TRBJ2-7	CASSRPSTREQYF	TGTGCCAGCAGCAGGCCCTCAACTCGCGAGCAGTACTTC
few	TRBD1	TRBV7-9	TRBJ2-7	CASSLGQGRYEQYF	TGTGCCAGCAGCCTGGGACAGGGAAGGTACGAGCAGTACTTC
.	TRBD1	TRBV5-6	TRBJ2-2	CASSYRDRPSVGELFF	TGTGCCAGCAGCTACCGGGACAGACCTTCAGTGGGGGAGCTGTTTTTT
.	TRBD1	TRBV19	TRBJ1-2	CASSLDRVGYTF	TGTGCCAGTAGTCTAGACAGGGTTGGCTACACCTTC
.	TRBD2	TRBV7-2	TRBJ2-5	CASSPELAGLEETQYF	TGTGCCAGCAGCCCTGAACTAGCGGGACTGGAAGAGACCCAGTACTTC
few	TRBD2	TRBV7-9	TRBJ2-2	CASILLAGTGELFF	TGTGCCAGCATCCTCCTAGCGGGCACCGGGGAGCTGTTTTTT
.	TRBD2	TRBV7-8	TRBJ2-1	CASSLDDLAGRVDEQFF	TGTGCCAGCAGCTTAGATGACCTAGCGGGAAGGGTTGATGAGCAGTTCTTC
.	TRBD2	TRBV10-3	TRBJ2-3	CAIAGGRVTDTQYF	TGTGCCATAGCGGGGGGGCGGGTCACAGATACGCAGTATTTT
.	.	TRBV7-9	TRBJ2-7	CASSLGRGADEQYF	TGTGCCAGCAGCTTAGGCAGGGGCGCCGACGAGCAGTACTTC